This T cell receptor (beta chain) was identified in a study of cytomegalovirus exposure and HLA in healthy donors (TCRdb year 2017). Turning to the overall study: According to an earlier analysis of 587 of the donors, 200 million or so T cells yielded roughly 110 million unique TCR beta sequences and 276 Gb of sequence data. An early release covering roughly 640 HLA-typed donors comprised around 300 gigabases of sequencing data and around 80 million unique TCR sequences. Of the 398 genotyped donors, approximately 83% fell in the genetic ancestry cluster associated with self-reported Caucasian donors. The study aimed to test whether cataloging public T cell receptors could reveal signatures of past pathogen exposure. The T cell repertoires of some 670 subjects were profiled by immunosequencing and related to cytomegalovirus serostatus. A separate validation cohort of more than 100 different subjects was used in addition to the approximately 610-subject first cohort. The study combined high-throughput TCR immunosequencing, statistical association of individual TCRs with disease status, and machine learning to predict cytomegalovirus infection status. In a later analysis, previously published TCR beta repertoires from fewer than 750 donors were re-analyzed and high-resolution HLA genotyping was added so that TCR occurrence patterns could be studied. The later analysis used no new phenotypic data to find candidate immune exposures, relying instead on TCR beta sequences and their occurrence across donors. An earlier analysis of around 580 of the donors used high-throughput TCR beta sequencing to judge whether each TCR beta V gene segment behaved as functional or pseudogenic. Donor age, sex, ethnicity and CMV serostatus were compiled alongside the repertoire data. A later genetic analysis took genome-wide SNP genotypes for about three fifths of the 666 donors and used that subset as a discovery cohort. Every repertoire in the discovery cohort had been generated on one and the same sequencing platform. Class I and class II HLA loci were covered by the typing at four-digit resolution. The number of typed donors differed by locus: about 620-640 for A, B, C, DRB1 and DQB1; 522 for DQA1; around 610 for DPA1; and about 450 for DPB1. Because of strong linkage in the cohort, five DR-DQ haplotypes were treated as single units for association and clustering. Across 300 to 400 genotyped donors of the cohort, an average of 235,054 unique TCR beta nucleotide sequences per donor were sequenced, and around 20% of those sequences were non-productive. The paper's findings and limits, for the study overall: The only immune exposure information available for the cohort was CMV serostatus. The study listed 164 TCR beta chains as associated with cytomegalovirus. V-gene and J-gene trimming of TCR beta chains was associated with a missense DCLRE1C variant in a later genetic analysis, and the association was replicated in an independent cohort. At a false discovery rate of 0.05, a later analysis linked roughly 17,000 TCR beta sequences to specific HLA alleles. According to a later analysis, parvovirus B19, influenza, CMV and Epstein-Barr virus appeared linked to several top co-occurrence clusters. Because HLA typing was unavailable for some donors at each locus, only the typed subset was used in association tests. Because the 87-base-pair reads could not distinguish some IMGT-functional V segments, including TRBV6-2 and TRBV6-3, those segments were excluded. A later analysis found that most CMV-associated TCR beta chains appeared HLA-restricted, with HLA associations seemingly driven largely by CMV exposure. In both the original and validation cohorts, the classifier was reported to diagnose cytomegalovirus status with high specificity and sensitivity. In vitro tests confirmed that a few of the cytomegalovirus-associated TCR beta chains recognize cytomegalovirus antigens. In an earlier analysis of roughly 500 of the donors, most TCR beta V segments appeared in productive rearrangements about 87% or about 30% of the time, broadly matching IMGT annotations. The presence/absence analyses assumed that sequencing depth was roughly uniform across donors, and that assumption may not be true. Across donors, most TCR sequences were observed very rarely, whereas some public TCRs were present in many individuals. The earlier analysis of a few hundred of the donors excluded roughly 17 rarely observed V segments, including chromosome 9 orphons, because counts were too low. A cluster of highly shared sequence variants was judged likely to represent a technical artifact of the sequencing pipeline. In a later analysis, the rate of TCR association differed among HLA loci, with DRB1 alleles having the most associated TCRs and HLA-C alleles having the fewest. A later analysis found that HLA-associated TCR beta chains were more clonally expanded and had lower generation probabilities than equally common non-associated chains. Linkage disequilibrium might explain the correlated functional status among segregating V segments, but an unknown experimental factor could not be excluded. The authors suggested that the approach could potentially be generalized to other disease states and immunological phenotypes. A further reported finding was that TCR beta sequences accurately predicted the HLA-A and HLA-B alleles for most subjects in the first cohort. Strong co-occurrence of HLA alleles, especially DR and DQ, made assigning TCR associations to individual alleles difficult. The cohort was sequenced for TCR beta chains only, and without alpha or paired-chain data the features that could be detected were limited. A later genetic analysis reported fewer N-insertions in productive TCRs among donors in an Asian-associated ancestry cluster than the roughly 720-donor mean.

The cohort consisted of hundreds of healthy bone marrow donors. Cohort members were all nominally healthy when sampled, although unrecorded immune exposures were likely present. The donor was CMV seronegative and belonged to the group of over 350 seronegative cohort members. A peripheral blood sample was provided by each donor, and peripheral blood mononuclear cells were used for TCR beta sequencing. Genomic DNA extraction from the blood cell samples was performed with the Qiagen DNeasy Blood Extraction Kit. Receptor libraries were prepared by the immunoSEQ multiplex PCR assay. The multiplex PCR relied on a mix of 60 forward primers for TCR Vbeta segments and 13 reverse primers for TCR Jbeta segments. A multiplex PCR assay on genomic DNA amplified the CDR3 region of rearranged TCR beta genes. Amplified TCR beta libraries were sequenced as 87-base-pair reads on the Illumina HiSeq System. Per the source publication's procedure: Across the 640 or so repertoires, a later analysis counted 80 million or so unique TCR beta chains, 8.5 million to 12 million of which were shared by at least two donors. A nearest-neighbor algorithm error-corrected the raw reads and collapsed the reads into unique sequences, merging closely related sequences to remove PCR and sequencing errors. To assign V, D and J gene segments, CDR3 sequences were aligned to IMGT reference sequences. For a sequence to be retained, at least a six-nucleotide match to both a V gene segment and a J gene segment was required. Rearrangements were called productive when the CDR3 lacked stop codons and stayed in frame with V and J; all others were non-productive. CDR3 was defined according to IMGT convention as the region running from the second conserved V-encoded cysteine to the conserved J-encoded phenylalanine. In an earlier analysis of more than 550 of the donors, sequences lacking an unambiguous match to a single V gene segment were excluded. An earlier analysis of under 750 of the donors called V segments functional above 56.7% productive rearrangements and segregating when the between-donor standard deviation exceeded 5%. A statistical classification framework was developed to diagnose cytomegalovirus status using the catalog of TCR beta chain sequences. A later analysis assigned V and J genes by comparing TCR nucleotide sequences with IMGT/GENE-DB human TR gene sequences. Using the TCRdist pipeline, a later analysis assigned CDR3 sequences along with most-parsimonious VDJ recombination scenarios. A later analysis defined each TCR beta chain by its CDR3 amino acid sequence plus V-gene family, and excluded reads lacking a unique V-gene family. A later analysis removed 592 highly shared, low-generation-probability nucleotide sequences to deal with suspected cross-contamination and a sequencing artifact. In a later analysis, a clonal expansion index for each public chain was calculated from normalized within-repertoire ranks of inferred template counts. A later analysis computed generation probabilities with a VDJ recombination model fitted to out-of-frame rearrangements, and checked the results against IGoR. In a later analysis, TCR-TCR, TCR-HLA and TCR-CMV co-occurrence was scored with hypergeometric tests, and a repertoire-size bias correction was applied to TCR pairs. False discovery rates were estimated in a later analysis by permuting HLA or CMV assignments 20 times. In a later analysis, co-occurring TCRs were grouped with DBSCAN, and TCRdist sequence similarity was added when clustering was performed within HLA-allele-positive subsets. Repertoires with fewer than 30,000 or more than 120,000 public chains were left out of co-occurrence clustering, as were several repertoires with anomalous nucleotide sharing. Imported from immuneACCESS, the table was reduced by TCRdb to in-frame sequences with V and J called. These copies leave out some clones; in studies compared against another copy, an unresolved V gene accounts for under half, and the cause of the remainder is not known. The V and J calls and clone size come from that table; D and trimming were worked out from the DNA. The sample contains about 160,000 clones, approximately 80% of them found a single time. The ten top clones hold roughly 4.7% of the sample.

Concerning this clone: Its antigen remains undetermined. Base qualities are missing; no much larger clone stands one base away.

V ends up 5 bases short and J 8 bases short, with an unmatched junction base count of 5. CDR1 DFQATT and CDR2 SNEGSKA were looked up in the germline V gene (reference sequence). The CDR3 has 11 amino acids, counting the end cysteine and phenylalanine. Only the CDR3 portion is preserved as DNA: 33 bases, with reading frame beginning at the first base. Recombination linked TRBV20-1 to TRBJ1-2; the central 7 bases match TRBD1. The source of this sequence is a man aged 25-45 years in good health and CMV-seronegative. Specimen: PBMCs. The sequenced DNA: TGCAGTGCTGGGCCGGGACAGGGCTACACCTTC. This is translated as CSAGPGQGYTF.